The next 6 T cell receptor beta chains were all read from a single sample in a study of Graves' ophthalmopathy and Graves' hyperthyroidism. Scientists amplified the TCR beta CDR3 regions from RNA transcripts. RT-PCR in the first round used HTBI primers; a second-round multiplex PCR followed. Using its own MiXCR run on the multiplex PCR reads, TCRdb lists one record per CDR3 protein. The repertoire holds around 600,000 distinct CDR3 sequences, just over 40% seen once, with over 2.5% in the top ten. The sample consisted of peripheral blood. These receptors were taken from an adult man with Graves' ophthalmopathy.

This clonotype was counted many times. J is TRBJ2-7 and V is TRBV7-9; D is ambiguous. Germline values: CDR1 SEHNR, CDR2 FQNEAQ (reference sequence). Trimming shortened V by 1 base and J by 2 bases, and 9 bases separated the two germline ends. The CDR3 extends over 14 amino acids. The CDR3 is CASSLGGPPYEQYF. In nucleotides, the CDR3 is TGTGCCAGCAGCTTAGGCGGCCCACCCTACGAGCAGTACTTC.

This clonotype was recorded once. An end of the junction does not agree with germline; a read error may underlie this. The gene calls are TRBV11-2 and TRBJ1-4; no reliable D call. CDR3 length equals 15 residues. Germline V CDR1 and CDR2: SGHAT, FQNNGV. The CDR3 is CATSRDLGQEEKLFF. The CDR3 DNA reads TGTGCCACCAGCAGAGATTTAGGTCAGGAGGAAAAACTGTTTTTT.

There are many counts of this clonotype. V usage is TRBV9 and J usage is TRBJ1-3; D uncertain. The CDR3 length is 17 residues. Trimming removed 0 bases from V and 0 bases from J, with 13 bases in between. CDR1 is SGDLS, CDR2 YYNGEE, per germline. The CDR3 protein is CASSVDGRAGSGNTIYF. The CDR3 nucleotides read TGTGCCAGCAGCGTAGATGGCCGGGCAGGCTCTGGAAACACCATATATTTT.

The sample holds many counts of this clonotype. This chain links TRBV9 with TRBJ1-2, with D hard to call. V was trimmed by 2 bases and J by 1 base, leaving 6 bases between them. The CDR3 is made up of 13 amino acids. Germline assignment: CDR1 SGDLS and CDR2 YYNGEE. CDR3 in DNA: TGTGCCAGCAGCGTTACAGATAACTATGGCTACACCTTC. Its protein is CASSVTDNYGYTF.

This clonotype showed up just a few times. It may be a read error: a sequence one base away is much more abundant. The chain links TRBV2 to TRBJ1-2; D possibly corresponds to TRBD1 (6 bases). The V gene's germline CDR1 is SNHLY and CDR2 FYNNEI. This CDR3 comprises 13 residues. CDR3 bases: TGTGCCGGCAGACCGGACAGCTTCTATGGCTACACCTTC. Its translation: CAGRPDSFYGYTF. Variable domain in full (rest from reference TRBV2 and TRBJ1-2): EPEVTQTPSHQVTQMGQEVILRCVPISNHLYFYWYRQILGQKVEFLVSFYNNEISEKSEIFDDQFSVERPDGSNFTLKIRSTKLEDSAMYFCAGRPDSFYGYTFGSGTRLTVV.

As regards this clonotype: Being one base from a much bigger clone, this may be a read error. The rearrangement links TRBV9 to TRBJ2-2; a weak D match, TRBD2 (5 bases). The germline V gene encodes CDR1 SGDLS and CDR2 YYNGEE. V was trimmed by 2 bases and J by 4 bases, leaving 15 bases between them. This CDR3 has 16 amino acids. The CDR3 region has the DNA TGTGCCAGCAGCGTTTGCTCGGGGTTTGGCACCGGGGAGCTGTTTTTT. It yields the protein CASSVCSGFGTGELFF. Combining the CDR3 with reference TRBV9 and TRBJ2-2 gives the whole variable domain DSGVTQTPKHLITATGQRVTLRCSPRSGDLSVYWYQQSLDQGLQFLIQYYNGEERAKGNILERFSAQQFPDLHSELNLSSLELGDSALYFCASSVCSGFGTGELFFGEGSRLTVL.